These 18 T cell receptor beta chains share one sample of origin, sequenced in a study of blood T cells in healthy people across ages. A J-beta primer mix and a sample-barcoded 5' primer were used in a second PCR of about 6 to 12 cycles. A single record per CDR3 protein comes from TCRdb applying MiXCR to the 5' RACE reads. The sample lists approximately 800,000 distinct CDR3 sequences, roughly 24% occurring once. The sample also formed part of further work on T cells of mothers and their children.

Specimen: blood. These receptors were taken from a boy between 5 and 17 years old in good health.

Notes on this clonotype: The junction differs from germline at one of its ends, possibly a read error. This sequence joins TRBV28 and TRBJ2-1; 7 positions agree with TRBD2. The CDR3 extends over 13 amino acids. Germline-derived CDR1 and CDR2 are MDHEN and SYDVKM. As DNA, the CDR3 is TGTGCCAGCTGCGGGAGCGTTTACAATGGGCAGTTCTTC. It is translated as CASCGSVYNGQFF.

V gene TRBV15 combines with J gene TRBJ1-3; TRBD1 aligns across 9 bases. This CDR3 region has 15 residues. Germline V gene sequence: CDR1 LNHNV, CDR2 YYDKDF (reference sequence). V was clipped by 3 bases and J by 0 bases; unmatched bases: 0. The DNA for the CDR3 is TGTGCCACCAGCAGGACAGGGGGCTCTGGAAACACCATATATTTT. Translated, it gives CATSRTGGSGNTIYF. The variable domain in full, completed from reference TRBV15 and TRBJ1-3, reads DAMVIQNPRYQVTQFGKPVTLSCSQTLNHNVMYWYQQKSSQAPKLLFHYYDKDFNNEADTPDNFQSRRPNTSFCFLDIRSPGLGDTAMYLCATSRTGGSGNTIYFGEGSWLTVV.

The CDR3 spells CSASGTHIRSEKLFF. The CDR3 nucleotides are TGCAGTGCTAGCGGCACCCATATAAGGAGTGAAAAACTGTTTTTT. The V gene is TRBV20-1, the J gene TRBJ1-4; D is ambiguous. V lost 3 bases, J lost 7 bases, and 18 bases lay in between. The germline V gene has CDR1 DFQATT and CDR2 SNEGSKA (reference sequence). The CDR3 runs 15 residues.

V and J are TRBV12-3 or TRBV12-4 and TRBJ1-3; D possibly corresponds to TRBD1 (6 bases). Trimming removed 5 bases at V and 3 bases at J, with 14 bases between. This CDR3 spans 15 amino acids. This chain's CDR3 is CASSRNTGFGNTIYF. CDR3 bases: TGTGCCAGCAGTAGAAATACAGGGTTTGGAAACACCATATATTTT.

V and J are TRBV12-3 or TRBV12-4 and TRBJ1-5, with D perhaps matching TRBD1 (6 bases). The V end was cut by 6 bases, the J end by 5 bases, with 17 bases between. The CDR3 has 15 amino acids. CDR3 amino acids: CASRNTGQGYQPQHF. The CDR3 bases are TGTGCCAGCAGAAACACAGGGCAGGGTTATCAGCCCCAGCATTTT.

This rearrangement joins TRBV7-8 to TRBJ2-5; D might be TRBD1 (6 bases). The CDR3 covers 16 residues. Germline CDR1 and CDR2: SGHVS and FQNEAQ. V was pared by 5 bases and J by 5 bases, with 21 bases between. CDR3 nucleotides: TGTGCCAGCAGCACGCAAACAGGGATGTCTGGGGAGACCCAGTACTTC. As protein: CASSTQTGMSGETQYF.

J is TRBJ2-1 and V is TRBV5-1, with TRBD2 matching 9 bases. Germline V gene lookup returns CDR1 SGHRS and CDR2 YFSETQ. The V gene end was trimmed by 4 bases and the J gene end by 7 bases; junction bases not matched to a gene: 3. The CDR3 totals 13 residues. CDR3 sequence: CASSVSGSNEQFF. The CDR3 DNA reads TGCGCCAGCAGCGTTAGCGGGAGTAATGAGCAGTTCTTC.

V is TRBV10-3 and J is TRBJ2-3, with D perhaps TRBD1 or TRBD2 (6 bases each). The germline CDR1 and CDR2 sequences are ENHRY and SYGVKD. With 0 bases removed from V and 1 base from J, the gap between germline ends came to 11 bases. This CDR3 comprises 16 residues. The CDR3 sequence: CAISESGGPGTDTQYF. CDR3 DNA sequence: TGTGCCATCAGTGAGTCGGGGGGCCCGGGCACAGATACGCAGTATTTT.

This clonotype was seen a few times. The chain has TRBV5-1 and TRBJ2-6; D is ambiguous. The CDR3 consists of 16 residues. Looked up from germline, CDR1 is SGHRS and CDR2 is YFSETQ. V gave up 0 bases and J gave up 0 bases, with 7 bases separating them. CDR3 bases: TGCGCCAGCAGCTTGGTGGGTGCCTCTGGGGCCAACGTCCTGACTTTC. Translation gives CASSLVGASGANVLTF.

This clonotype came up many times. V gene TRBV2 combines with J gene TRBJ2-2, with 9 nucleotides matching TRBD1. The germline V gene encodes CDR1 SNHLY and CDR2 FYNNEI. This CDR3 contains 15 residues. Unmatched junction bases numbered 3, after V lost 3 bases and J lost 4 bases. CDR3 residues: CASSEVQGATGELFF. DNA for the CDR3: TGTGCCAGCAGTGAGGTACAGGGGGCCACCGGGGAGCTGTTTTTT.

V gene TRBV7-9 combines with J gene TRBJ1-5, with D unresolved. The CDR3 loop spans 14 amino acids. V was shortened by 1 base and J by 6 bases, with 10 bases between the two germline ends. The germline gives CDR1 SEHNR, CDR2 FQNEAQ (reference sequence). The CDR3 sequence is CASSLGGFGQPQHF. The CDR3 nucleotides read TGTGCCAGCAGCTTAGGTGGGTTTGGTCAGCCCCAGCATTTT.

V gene TRBV2 combines with J gene TRBJ2-1, with D perhaps TRBD1 (6 bases). The end of the DNA fits TRBJ2-7 better, so the J call may be wrong. The CDR3 contains 14 residues. Germline CDR1 and CDR2: SNHLY and FYNNEI. In DNA form, the CDR3 reads TGTGCCAGCAGTTGGACAGTGGCCTCCTACGAGCAGTACTTC. Protein product: CASSWTVASYEQYF.

Turning to this clonotype: A read error is possible here, since a much larger clone lies one base away. The rearrangement uses TRBV20-1 and TRBJ2-5; no reliable D call. This CDR3 is 11 amino acids long. Trimming cost V 6 bases and J 7 bases, with 12 bases left between them. From germline, CDR1 is DFQATT and CDR2 SNEGSKA (reference sequence). The CDR3 DNA sequence: TGCAGTGCAAGTACTAAAGGGACCCAGTACTTC. Residues: CSASTKGTQYF.

The chain has TRBV20-1 and TRBJ1-3, with D unresolved. Trimming pared 0 bases from V and 4 bases from J, leaving 4 bases between. This CDR3 spans 12 amino acids. Germline loops: CDR1 DFQATT, CDR2 SNEGSKA (reference sequence). CDR3 region: CSARDPGNTIYF. CDR3 DNA: TGCAGTGCTAGAGATCCGGGAAACACCATATATTTT.

The chain couples TRBV12-3 or TRBV12-4 to TRBJ1-2; no definite D call. The germline V and J ends were trimmed by 2 bases and 4 bases, with 8 bases remaining between them. This CDR3 comprises 13 residues. The CDR3 region has the DNA TGTGCCAGCAGTTTATCCGGTGGCTATGGCTACACCTTC. Its protein is CASSLSGGYGYTF.

This clonotype was recorded a few times. The chain recombines TRBV29-1 with TRBJ2-1, with a weak D call TRBD1 (5 bases). The length of the CDR3 is 13 residues. V lost 4 bases, J lost 4 bases, and 11 bases lay in between. Germline values: CDR1 SQVTM, CDR2 ANQGSEA. As DNA, the CDR3 is TGCAGCGTTGTCAGGGCCAGTTACAATGAGCAGTTCTTC. It codes for CSVVRASYNEQFF.

This clonotype was counted a few times. CDR3 sequence: CSALFLAKNIQYF. The DNA of the CDR3 is TGCAGTGCTCTTTTTCTAGCCAAAAACATTCAGTACTTC. The chain is built from TRBV20-1 and TRBJ2-4, with no clear D. Trimming removed 5 bases from V and 0 bases from J, with 8 bases in between. Germline-derived CDR1 and CDR2 are DFQATT and SNEGSKA (reference sequence). The CDR3 is 13 residues long.

This clonotype showed up just a few times. This sequence joins TRBV28 and TRBJ1-4; D is perhaps TRBD1 (6 bases). Germline lookup yields CDR1 MDHEN and CDR2 SYDVKM. Trimming took 1 base from V and 8 from J, leaving 14 bases between them. This CDR3 region has 15 residues. As DNA, the CDR3 is TGTGCCAGCAGTTTATTTACAGGGACTGGGGAAAAACTGTTTTTT. Protein product: CASSLFTGTGEKLFF.